The 31 T cell receptor beta chains below come from one sample, sequenced in a study of shared clonotypes between healthy human individuals. Measured with immunoSEQ multiplex PCR; TCRdb has only the in-frame clones, and not every one. The table lists around 720,000 clones, around four fifths of them singletons, with 1.5% to 2% in the top ten. The material sequenced was memory CD4+ T cells sorted from blood. Noted subset: CD45RA-negative fraction. These receptors were collected from a woman aged 25-40 years in good health.

The chain recombines TRBV4-2 with TRBJ2-3; D is uncertain. Germline CDR1 reads LGHNA; CDR2 reads YNFKEQ. With 4 bases removed from V and 10 bases from J, the gap between germline ends came to 9 bases. The CDR3 has 11 residues. CDR3 region: CASSPGGAQYF. The CDR3 nucleotides read TGTGCCAGCAGCCCGGGTGGGGCGCAGTATTTT.

The genes are TRBV4-1 and TRBJ2-4; D perhaps matches TRBD1 (6 bases). The CDR3 length is 18 residues. CDR1 is MGHRA and CDR2 is YSYEKL in the germline V gene. Trimming cost V 1 base and J 2 bases, with 18 bases left between them. The CDR3 region is CASSQVAGEGGSKNIQYF. CDR3 DNA: TGCGCCAGCAGCCAAGTAGCAGGGGAAGGGGGATCCAAAAACATTCAGTACTTC.

The rearrangement links TRBV5-1 to TRBJ1-1, with unresolved D. Germline V CDR1 and CDR2: SGHRS, YFSETQ. The CDR3 has 12 amino acids. V was trimmed by 0 bases and J by 4 bases, leaving 4 bases between them. DNA for the CDR3: TGCGCCAGCAGCTTGGTCGGCACTGAAGCTTTCTTT. Translated: CASSLVGTEAFF. Full variable domain (remainder filled in from reference TRBV5-1 and TRBJ1-1): KAGVTQTPRYLIKTRGQQVTLSCSPISGHRSVSWYQQTPGQGLQFLFEYFSETQRNKGNFPGRFSGRQFSNSRSEMNVSTLELGDSALYLCASSLVGTEAFFGQGTRLTVV.

DNA of the CDR3: TGTGCCTGGAGTAAACCGGGACTAGCGGGTAATAATGAGCAGTTCTTC. Amino acid sequence: CAWSKPGLAGNNEQFF. This sequence joins TRBV30 and TRBJ2-1, with 12 bases fitting TRBD2. CDR1 is GTSNPN, CDR2 SVGIG, per germline (reference sequence). The CDR3 contains 16 residues. Trimming cost V 2 bases and J 7 bases; bases outside gene matches: 9. The full variable domain, its missing parts supplied by reference TRBV30 and TRBJ2-1, is SQTIHQWPATLVQPVGSPLSLECTVEGTSNPNLYWYRQAAGRGLQLLFYSVGIGQISSEVPQNLSASRPQDRQFILSSKKLLLSDSGFYLCAWSKPGLAGNNEQFFGPGTRLTVL.

The chain couples TRBV7-8 to TRBJ1-3, with D possibly matching TRBD1 (6 bases). Per germline, CDR1 SGHVS and CDR2 FQNEAQ. The CDR3 is 16 amino acids. V was clipped by 7 bases and J by 1 base, with 17 bases between them. CDR3 sequence: CASIQRGAGSGNTIYF. As DNA, the CDR3 is TGTGCCAGCATCCAAAGGGGGGCCGGATCTGGAAACACCATATATTTT.

This clone was observed a handful of times. This rearrangement joins TRBV10-1 to TRBJ2-3; TRBD2 might be the D (5 bases). The germline V gene has CDR1 WNHNN and CDR2 SYGVQD (reference sequence). With 2 bases removed from V and 5 bases from J, the gap between germline ends came to 5 bases. CDR3 size: 12 residues. CDR3: CASSEREDTQYF. DNA for the CDR3: TGCGCCAGCAGTGAGCGGGAAGATACGCAGTATTTT.

The V call is TRBV19, the J call TRBJ2-3; D remains unclear. CDR1 LNHDA and CDR2 SQIVND come from the germline V gene (reference sequence). The CDR3 sequence is 14 residues long. Trimming removed 1 base at V and 3 bases at J, with 8 bases between. CDR3 nucleotides: TGTGCCAGTAGTATAGGGGCGGTGACAGATACGCAGTATTTT. Its translation: CASSIGAVTDTQYF. Together with reference TRBV19 and TRBJ2-3, the CDR3 gives the full variable domain: DGGITQSPKYLFRKEGQNVTLSCEQNLNHDAMYWYRQDPGQGLRLIYYSQIVNDFQKGDIAEGYSVSREKKESFPLTVTSAQKNPTAFYLCASSIGAVTDTQYFGPGTRLTVL.

CDR3 protein: CSVKQGADTQYF. As DNA, the CDR3 is TGCAGCGTTAAACAGGGGGCAGATACGCAGTATTTT. The chain recombines TRBV29-1 with TRBJ2-3, with TRBD1 matching 8 bases. This CDR3 is built from 12 residues. Losses at the gene ends were 5 bases for V and 4 bases for J; bases not matched to a gene: 2. The germline CDR1 and CDR2 sequences are SQVTM and ANQGSEA.

This clone has a single count. This CDR3 reads CASSDRGLYTDTQYF. The DNA for the CDR3 is TGTGCCAGCAGTGACCGAGGACTCTACACAGATACGCAGTATTTT. The chain recombines TRBV6-6 with TRBJ2-3, with D perhaps TRBD2 (5 bases). The ends were cut back, 5 bases at V and 2 bases at J, with 14 bases in the middle. CDR1 is MNHNY and CDR2 is SVGAGI in the germline V gene (reference sequence). This CDR3 has 15 residues.

CDR3 amino acids: CASGREGQTQYF. Here the CDR3 DNA reads TGTGCCAGCGGGCGGGAGGGCCAGACCCAGTACTTC. The chain has TRBV28 and TRBJ2-5; 9 nucleotides match TRBD2. Looked up from germline, CDR1 is MDHEN and CDR2 is SYDVKM. The CDR3 contains 12 residues. Unmatched junction bases numbered 4, after V lost 8 bases and J lost 6 bases.

V gene TRBV5-6 combines with J gene TRBJ1-2, with D maybe TRBD1 (5 bases). The germline gives CDR1 SGHDT, CDR2 YYEEEE. Trimming shortened V by 4 bases and J by 8 bases, and 12 bases separated the two germline ends. The CDR3 runs to 12 residues. CDR3 DNA: TGTGCCAGCAGCCTCAGGGCGGCGGGCTACACCTTC. Its translation: CASSLRAAGYTF.

This clone came up a few times. The chain has TRBV7-2 and TRBJ1-1, with D unclear. The CDR3 sequence is 12 residues long. CDR1 and CDR2 from the germline V gene are SGHTA and FQGNSA. Trimming cost V 5 bases and J 7 bases, with 11 bases left between them. The CDR3 reads CASSRWEVEAFF. In DNA, the CDR3 is TGTGCCAGCAGCCGGTGGGAGGTTGAAGCTTTCTTT.

The chain's CDR3 is CASSHTSGVSYNEQFF. The CDR3 bases are TGTGCCAGTAGTCATACTAGCGGGGTTTCCTACAATGAGCAGTTCTTC. The chain uses TRBV19 and TRBJ2-1; 10 bases agree with TRBD2. Germline V gene data show CDR1 as LNHDA and CDR2 as SQIVND (reference sequence). This CDR3 is built from 16 residues. After removal of 5 bases from V and 1 base from J, the junction contained 5 bases not matched to a gene.

The rearrangement joins TRBV9 to TRBJ1-3; D not certain. CDR3 length: 14 residues. Germline V lookup: CDR1 SGDLS, CDR2 YYNGEE. With 2 bases removed from V and 1 base from J, the gap between germline ends came to 7 bases. Written as DNA, the CDR3 is TGTGCCAGCAGCGTGGAGACTTCTGGAAACACCATATATTTT. Its protein product is CASSVETSGNTIYF.

This sequence joins TRBV30 and TRBJ2-5; D remains ambiguous. The last part of the DNA fits TRBJ2-7 better; the J call may be wrong. CDR1 is GTSNPN, CDR2 SVGIG, per germline (reference sequence). This CDR3 comprises 11 residues. CDR3 DNA sequence: TGTGCCTGGAGTCTATACTACGAGCAGTACTTC. Amino acids: CAWSLYYEQYF.

The genes are TRBV10-3 and TRBJ2-5; 14 bases are shared with TRBD2. Per the germline V gene, CDR1 is ENHRY and CDR2 is SYGVKD. The length of the CDR3 is 15 residues. J lost 5 bases, V lost 6 bases, and 5 bases had no gene match. The CDR3 reads CAISFGTSGSETQYF. DNA for the CDR3: TGTGCCATCAGCTTCGGGACTAGCGGGAGCGAGACCCAGTACTTC.

The sample holds a few counts of this clone. The V and J genes are TRBV7-9 and TRBJ2-5; D is unresolved. CDR1 and CDR2 (germline): SEHNR, FQNEAQ (reference sequence). The CDR3 runs to 13 residues. V was clipped by 1 base and J by 4 bases, with 7 bases between them. The CDR3 nucleotides are TGTGCCAGCAGCTTAGGGACCCTAGAGACCCAGTACTTC. This sequence encodes CASSLGTLETQYF. Full variable domain (remainder filled in from reference TRBV7-9 and TRBJ2-5): DTGVSQNPRHKITKRGQNVTFRCDPISEHNRLYWYRQTLGQGPEFLTYFQNEAQLEKSRLLSDRFSAERPKGSFSTLEIQRTEQGDSAMYLCASSLGTLETQYFGPGTRLLVL.

The genes are TRBV28 and TRBJ1-1; D remains ambiguous. Germline V gene sequence: CDR1 MDHEN, CDR2 SYDVKM. V was shortened by 7 bases and J by 1 base, with 7 bases between the two germline ends. The CDR3 is made up of 12 amino acids. CDR3 DNA sequence: TGTGCCAGCATCGGCGCGAACACTGAAGCTTTCTTT. Translated, it gives CASIGANTEAFF.

This clone was seen once. The CDR3 nucleotides read TGTGCCAGCAGCCAAGCCCACAGGACGGGAGGGGAGACCCAGTACTTC. Translated: CASSQAHRTGGETQYF. The chain carries TRBV5-4 and TRBJ2-5; the match to TRBD2 covers 8 bases. The junction had 13 bases not matched to a gene; V was cut back by 4 bases and J by 5 bases. Germline-derived CDR1 and CDR2 are SGHNT and YYREEE (reference sequence). This CDR3 has 16 residues.

This clone has only one observation. The V call is TRBV10-3, the J call TRBJ2-5; D may be TRBD1 (5 bases). The length of the CDR3 is 16 residues. Trimming took 2 bases from V and 4 from J, leaving 17 bases between them. The V gene's germline CDR1 is ENHRY and CDR2 SYGVKD. In DNA, the CDR3 is TGTGCCATCAGTGAGGGCGGCAGGGTGGTGGGAGAGACCCAGTACTTC. Its protein is CAISEGGRVVGETQYF.

The chain carries TRBV29-1 and TRBJ2-2; tentative D call: TRBD1 (6 bases). CDR3 length: 18 amino acids. The V end lost 1 base, the J end lost 2 bases, and 20 bases lay between the germline ends. Germline V gives CDR1 SQVTM, CDR2 ANQGSEA. CDR3 protein: CSVEVHTPDSHNTGELFF. The DNA of the CDR3 is TGCAGCGTTGAAGTTCACACCCCGGACAGCCACAACACCGGGGAGCTGTTTTTT.

J is TRBJ1-1 and V is TRBV4-1, with D possibly TRBD1 on 6 matching bases. The CDR3 is 14 amino acids. Looked up from germline, CDR1 is MGHRA and CDR2 is YSYEKL. V lost 5 bases and J lost 3, with 13 bases in between. CDR3 region: CASSIQGGDTEAFF. The CDR3 nucleotides read TGCGCCAGCAGCATACAGGGTGGGGACACTGAAGCTTTCTTT.

The rearrangement joins TRBV7-9 to TRBJ1-2, with a tentative D call TRBD1 (5 bases). Germline CDR1 reads SEHNR; CDR2 reads FQNEAQ (reference sequence). This CDR3 spans 14 amino acids. Trimming stripped 7 bases from V and 0 bases from J, with 12 bases between. This CDR3 reads CASTQRGANYGYTF. CDR3 coding DNA: TGTGCCAGCACCCAAAGGGGTGCTAACTATGGCTACACCTTC.

V is TRBV11-2 and J is TRBJ2-7; 8 bases line up with TRBD2. The CDR3 spans 12 residues. Germline assignment: CDR1 SGHAT and CDR2 FQNNGV. The junction had 0 bases not matched to a gene; V was cut back by 2 bases and J by 6 bases. In DNA form, the CDR3 reads TGTGCCAGCAGCTTAAGCGGGAGCGAGCAGTACTTC. Residues: CASSLSGSEQYF. The entire variable domain, with the rest obtained from reference TRBV11-2 and TRBJ2-7, is as follows: EAGVAQSPRYKIIEKRQSVAFWCNPISGHATLYWYQQILGQGPKLLIQFQNNGVVDDSQLPKDRFSAERLKGVDSTLKIQPAKLEDSAVYLCASSLSGSEQYFGPGTRLTVT.

This chain links TRBV2 with TRBJ2-3; 8 bases are shared with TRBD1. V shed 5 bases and J 5 bases; nucleotides not matched to a gene: 9. In germline, CDR1 is SNHLY, CDR2 FYNNEI. The length of the CDR3 is 15 residues. Here the CDR3 DNA reads TGTGCCAGCAGTCAACGGGGGACAGGAGTAGATACGCAGTATTTT. Its protein product is CASSQRGTGVDTQYF.

The V gene is TRBV7-3, the J gene TRBJ2-1, with no clear D. The germline CDR1 and CDR2 sequences are SGHTA and FQGTGA. V was cut by 2 bases and J by 5 bases, with 7 bases left in between. The CDR3 runs 13 residues. The CDR3: CASSLVADNEQFF. In DNA, the CDR3 is TGTGCCAGCAGCTTAGTAGCAGACAATGAGCAGTTCTTC.

The chain links TRBV6-1 to TRBJ1-1, with D possibly matching TRBD1 (5 bases). The CDR3 extends over 16 amino acids. Trimming shortened V by 2 bases and J by 4 bases, and 17 bases separated the two germline ends. CDR1 and CDR2 (germline): MNHNS, SASEGT. CDR3 in DNA: TGTGCCAGCAGTGAAATGAGTGGGGGTGGCCGCACTGAAGCTTTCTTT. It yields the protein CASSEMSGGGRTEAFF.

The table lists this clone with many counts. This chain links TRBV5-4 with TRBJ2-7; 9 bases map to TRBD2. This CDR3 contains 15 residues. Germline-derived CDR1 and CDR2 are SGHNT and YYREEE (reference sequence). V shed 5 bases, J shed 6 bases, and the junction held 12 bases outside the gene matches. CDR3: CASSPNSGRRGEQYF. The CDR3 DNA reads as TGTGCCAGCAGTCCAAATAGCGGGAGAAGAGGCGAGCAGTACTTC. Full variable domain (missing parts from reference TRBV5-4 and TRBJ2-7): ETGVTQSPTHLIKTRGQQVTLRCSSQSGHNTVSWYQQALGQGPQFIFQYYREEENGRGNFPPRFSGLQFPNYSSELNVNALELDDSALYLCASSPNSGRRGEQYFGPGTRLTVT.

The chain links TRBV14 to TRBJ2-7; no reliable D call. The CDR3 is made up of 13 amino acids. Deletions cut 2 bases from V and 0 bases from J, with 5 bases between. Germline loops: CDR1 SGHDN, CDR2 FVKESK. In nucleotides, the CDR3 is TGTGCCAGCAGCCAACTACTCTCCTACGAGCAGTACTTC. Amino acid sequence: CASSQLLSYEQYF. Full variable domain (outside the CDR3, taken from reference TRBV14 and TRBJ2-7): EAGVTQFPSHSVIEKGQTVTLRCDPISGHDNLYWYRRVMGKEIKFLLHFVKESKQDESGMPNNRFLAERTGGTYSTLKVQPAELEDSGVYFCASSQLLSYEQYFGPGTRLTVT.

The CDR3 coding sequence is TGTGCCAGCTCACCACCAGGGACCCCCTATGGCTACACCTTC. Translated, it gives CASSPPGTPYGYTF. The rearrangement links TRBV18 to TRBJ1-2; tentative D call: TRBD1 (5 bases). The germline V gene encodes CDR1 KGHSH and CDR2 LQKENI. Between the trimmed V and J ends, which lost 0 bases and 4 bases, there was a span of 9 bases. This CDR3 is 14 amino acids long.

The rearrangement uses TRBV5-1 and TRBJ2-3; D is ambiguous. The CDR3 is 12 amino acids. Germline CDR1 and CDR2: SGHRS and YFSETQ. Trimming removed 1 base from V and 5 bases from J, with 5 bases in between. The CDR3 DNA follows: TGCGCCAGCAGCTTGACAGAAGATACGCAGTATTTT. Translation: CASSLTEDTQYF.